This TCR beta chain originates from a study of beta chain features in type 1 diabetes. The study's findings and limits: Sequencing from cDNA could over-represent high-TCR-expressing cells. Compared with healthy donors, patients appeared to share more similar naive, central memory and regulatory TCRB repertoires. Moderately but significantly shorter TCRB CDR3s were found in Type 1 diabetes patients in all four CD4+ subsets.

This clone appeared a few times. Its matching antigen is unknown. Post-sort purity exceeded 95% for all sorted populations. TCRB transcripts that were expressed got sequenced, as all of the isolated RNA had been reverse transcribed. Using immunoSEQ multiplex PCR, the repertoire was profiled, and TCRdb retains in-frame clones only, with some absent. This sample has about 930,000 clones, with about a sixth found just once. Germline V gene lookup returns CDR1 MDHEN and CDR2 SYDVKM. Trimming left V 2 bases short and J 1 base short, with 4 bases between. This CDR3 is built from 13 residues. This sequence originates from a woman aged 18 to 35 in good health. J is TRBJ2-3 and V is TRBV28; D unclear. Input material: naive CD4+ T cells from blood. The CDR3 DNA is TGTGCCAGCAGTTTAAGGGGCACAGATACGCAGTATTTT. Translated: CASSLRGTDTQYF.